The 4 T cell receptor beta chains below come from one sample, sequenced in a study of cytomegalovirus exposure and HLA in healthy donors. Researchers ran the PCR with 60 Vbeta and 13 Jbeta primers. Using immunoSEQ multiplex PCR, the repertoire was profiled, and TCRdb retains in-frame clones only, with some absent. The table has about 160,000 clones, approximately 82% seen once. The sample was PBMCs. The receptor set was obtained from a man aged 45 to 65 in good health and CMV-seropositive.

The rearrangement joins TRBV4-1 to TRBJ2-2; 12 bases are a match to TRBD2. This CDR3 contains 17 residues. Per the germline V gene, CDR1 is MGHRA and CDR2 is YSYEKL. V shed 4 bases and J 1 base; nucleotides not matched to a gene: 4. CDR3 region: CASSLGTSGWNTGELFF. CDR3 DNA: TGCGCCAGCAGCCTCGGGACTAGCGGGTGGAACACCGGGGAGCTGTTTTTT.

This CDR3 is CASSVGGDSNQPQHF. CDR3 DNA sequence: TGTGCCAGCTCAGTAGGGGGAGATAGCAATCAGCCCCAGCATTTT. The chain recombines TRBV18 with TRBJ1-5; D is possibly TRBD1 (6 bases). Germline CDR1 is KGHSH and CDR2 is LQKENI. The length of the CDR3 is 15 residues. V was shortened by 5 bases and J by 0 bases, with 11 bases between the two germline ends.

The CDR3 spells CASSPTTSITDTQYF. The CDR3 DNA sequence: TGCGCCAGCAGCCCCACGACTAGTATCACAGATACGCAGTATTTT. The rearrangement joins TRBV5-1 to TRBJ2-3, with TRBD2 as a possible D gene (6 bases). V lost 4 bases, J lost 2 bases, and 14 bases lay in between. CDR1 SGHRS and CDR2 YFSETQ come from the germline V gene. The CDR3 covers 15 residues.

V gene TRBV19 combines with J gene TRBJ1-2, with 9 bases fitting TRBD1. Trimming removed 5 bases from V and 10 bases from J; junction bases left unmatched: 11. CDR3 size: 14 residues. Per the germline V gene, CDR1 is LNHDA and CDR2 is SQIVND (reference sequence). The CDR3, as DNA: TGTGCCAGTAGTGCCCCTGGGACAGGGTTTTTCTACACCTTC. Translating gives CASSAPGTGFFYTF.